Following are 12 T cell receptor beta chains from one sample sequenced in a study of T cell responses to AZD1222 COVID-19 vaccine. Sequenced by immunoSEQ multiplex PCR; TCRdb stores in-frame clones only, minus some. The data contain 90,000 to 120,000 clones, about 86% of them seen just once; the ten biggest clones take up 3% to 3.5%. Sequenced here: peripheral blood, sampled on day 0 of AZD1222 vaccination. All receptors derive from an adult in good health.

The chain employs TRBV9 and TRBJ2-1; tentative D call: TRBD2 (7 bases). CDR3 size: 16 residues. The germline V gene has CDR1 SGDLS and CDR2 YYNGEE. With 0 bases removed from V and 8 bases from J, the gap between germline ends came to 18 bases. The CDR3 DNA reads TGTGCCAGCAGCGTAGTGGGTGGGGGGGCCCTTTATGAGCAGTTCTTC. Its translation: CASSVVGGGALYEQFF.

The V call is TRBV5-8, the J call TRBJ1-2; possibly TRBD1 for D (5 bases). This CDR3 region has 15 residues. Trimming stripped 4 bases from V and 4 bases from J, with 17 bases between. Germline CDR1 and CDR2: SGHTS and YDEGEE. The CDR3 region is CASSPRTIWGYGYTF. The CDR3 DNA is TGTGCCAGCAGCCCCCGGACAATATGGGGCTATGGCTACACCTTC. The variable domain in full, completed from reference TRBV5-8 and TRBJ1-2, reads EAGVTQSPTHLIKTRGQQATLRCSPISGHTSVYWYQQALGLGLQFLLWYDEGEERNRGNFPPRFSGRQFPNYSSELNVNALELEDSALYLCASSPRTIWGYGYTFGSGTRLTVV.

This rearrangement joins TRBV7-9 to TRBJ1-1, with D maybe TRBD1 (5 bases). V lost 5 bases to trimming and J lost 6 bases, with 13 bases between them. Germline V gene sequence: CDR1 SEHNR, CDR2 FQNEAQ (reference sequence). The CDR3 has 13 amino acids. As DNA, the CDR3 is TGTGCCAGCAGCCTCAGACAGAGCGCTGAAGCTTTCTTT. This translates into CASSLRQSAEAFF. The variable domain in full, completed from reference TRBV7-9 and TRBJ1-1, reads DTGVSQNPRHKITKRGQNVTFRCDPISEHNRLYWYRQTLGQGPEFLTYFQNEAQLEKSRLLSDRFSAERPKGSFSTLEIQRTEQGDSAMYLCASSLRQSAEAFFGQGTRLTVV.

This clone was seen a single time. CDR3 coding DNA: TGTGCCAGCAGTGAATATAGTACGAGGGGGGCCCCAGATACGCAGTATTTT. It translates to CASSEYSTRGAPDTQYF. The V gene is TRBV25-1, the J gene TRBJ2-3; perhaps D is TRBD1 or TRBD2 (6 bases each). The V end was cut by 0 bases, the J end by 4 bases, with 17 bases between. Germline V gives CDR1 MGHDK, CDR2 SYGVNS. The CDR3 contains 17 residues.

J is TRBJ2-3 and V is TRBV6-4; D is unresolved. Germline-derived CDR1 and CDR2 are MRHNA and SNTAGT. This CDR3 comprises 14 residues. V was trimmed by 3 bases and J by 0 bases, leaving 7 bases between them. CDR3 coding DNA: TGTGCCAGCAGTGAGGGGTCTAGCACAGATACGCAGTATTTT. This gives the protein CASSEGSSTDTQYF.

The chain has TRBV11-2 and TRBJ2-2; D is possibly TRBD1 (5 bases). Germline values: CDR1 SGHAT, CDR2 FQNNGV. The CDR3 length is 15 residues. V was clipped by 5 bases and J by 7 bases, with 17 bases between them. CDR3 residues: CASSPSDKAGGELFF. CDR3 DNA sequence: TGTGCCAGCAGCCCTTCGGACAAAGCTGGCGGGGAGCTGTTTTTT.

This clone has just one count. V gene TRBV6-4 combines with J gene TRBJ1-2; possibly TRBD1 for D (5 bases). Trimming pared 0 bases from V and 4 bases from J, leaving 15 bases between. The germline V gene encodes CDR1 MRHNA and CDR2 SNTAGT. The CDR3 is made up of 16 amino acids. CDR3 residues: CASSDSGDWYPYGYTF. The CDR3 DNA sequence: TGTGCCAGCAGTGACTCTGGGGACTGGTACCCCTATGGCTACACCTTC.

This clone occurred once. V gene TRBV5-1 combines with J gene TRBJ1-1, with 7 nucleotides matching TRBD1. The CDR3 is 16 amino acids. V lost 0 bases to trimming and J lost 5 bases; unmatched junction nucleotides: 10. Per germline, CDR1 SGHRS and CDR2 YFSETQ. The CDR3 sequence: CASSLAGEGARTEAFF. CDR3 DNA sequence: TGCGCCAGCAGCTTGGCCGGTGAGGGGGCTCGGACTGAAGCTTTCTTT.

The V gene is TRBV19, the J gene TRBJ1-1; D is unclear. The V and J ends lost 1 base and 10 bases respectively, with 22 bases between them. Per germline, CDR1 LNHDA and CDR2 SQIVND (reference sequence). The CDR3 runs 16 residues. For the CDR3, the DNA is TGTGCCAGTAGTATAGGGTGGGGTTCGTATCATGATGGAGCTTTCTTT. This codes for CASSIGWGSYHDGAFF. The full variable domain, its missing parts supplied by reference TRBV19 and TRBJ1-1, is DGGITQSPKYLFRKEGQNVTLSCEQNLNHDAMYWYRQDPGQGLRLIYYSQIVNDFQKGDIAEGYSVSREKKESFPLTVTSAQKNPTAFYLCASSIGWGSYHDGAFFGQGTRLTVV.

The chain uses TRBV18 and TRBJ1-3; TRBD1 agrees at 8 bases. Germline-derived CDR1 and CDR2 are KGHSH and LQKENI. V was pared by 3 bases and J by 9 bases, with 7 bases of the junction left unmatched. This CDR3 has 14 residues. CDR3 nucleotides: TGTGCCAGCTCACCGACAGGGGACGAAAGCACCATATATTTT. As protein: CASSPTGDESTIYF.

The rearrangement uses TRBV28 and TRBJ1-5; the D is unclear. The V gene's germline CDR1 is MDHEN and CDR2 SYDVKM. The length of the CDR3 is 13 residues. Trimming pared 6 bases from V and 3 bases from J, leaving 9 bases between. The CDR3 coding sequence is TGTGCCAGCAGCGCGGACCTCAATCAGCCCCAGCATTTT. This sequence encodes CASSADLNQPQHF.

This chain joins TRBV11-1 and TRBJ1-2; D gene unclear. Germline-derived CDR1 and CDR2 are SGHAT and FQDESV (reference sequence). The length of the CDR3 is 13 residues. Trimming removed 4 bases from V and 4 bases from J, with 10 bases in between. DNA of the CDR3: TGTGCCAGCAGCTCGGACGGTGTCTATGGCTACACCTTC. Its protein product is CASSSDGVYGYTF.